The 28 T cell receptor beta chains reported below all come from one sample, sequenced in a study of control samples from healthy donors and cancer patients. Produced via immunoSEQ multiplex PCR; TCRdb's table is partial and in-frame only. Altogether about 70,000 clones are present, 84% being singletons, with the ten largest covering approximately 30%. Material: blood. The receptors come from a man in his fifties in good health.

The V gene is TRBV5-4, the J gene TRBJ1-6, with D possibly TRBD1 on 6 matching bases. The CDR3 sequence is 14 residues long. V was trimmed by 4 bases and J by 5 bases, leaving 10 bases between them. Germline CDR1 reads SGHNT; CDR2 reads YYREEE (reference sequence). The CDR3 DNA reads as TGTGCCAGCAGCGTCACAGGGAATAATTCACCCCTCCACTTT. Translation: CASSVTGNNSPLHF.

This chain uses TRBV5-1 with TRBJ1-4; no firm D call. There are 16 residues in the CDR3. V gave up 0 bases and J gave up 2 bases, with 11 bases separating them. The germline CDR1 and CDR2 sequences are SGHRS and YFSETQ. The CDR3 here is CASSLEGSGTNEKLFF. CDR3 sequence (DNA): TGCGCCAGCAGCTTGGAAGGGTCTGGGACTAATGAAAAACTGTTTTTT.

CDR3 sequence: CASSHRTGNTDTQYF. In nucleotides, the CDR3 is TGCGCCAGCAGCCATAGGACTGGAAACACAGATACGCAGTATTTT. The chain combines TRBV4-3 with TRBJ2-3; perhaps TRBD2 as D (5 bases). Trimming stripped 3 bases from V and 2 bases from J, with 12 bases between. The CDR3 loop spans 15 amino acids. Germline V gives CDR1 LGHNA, CDR2 YSLEER.

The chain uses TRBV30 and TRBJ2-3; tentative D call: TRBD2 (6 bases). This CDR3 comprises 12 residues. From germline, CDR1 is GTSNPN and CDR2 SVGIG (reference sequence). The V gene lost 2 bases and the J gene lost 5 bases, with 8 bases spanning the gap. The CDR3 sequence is CAWSPGVDTQYF. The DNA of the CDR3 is TGTGCCTGGAGTCCGGGGGTAGATACGCAGTATTTT.

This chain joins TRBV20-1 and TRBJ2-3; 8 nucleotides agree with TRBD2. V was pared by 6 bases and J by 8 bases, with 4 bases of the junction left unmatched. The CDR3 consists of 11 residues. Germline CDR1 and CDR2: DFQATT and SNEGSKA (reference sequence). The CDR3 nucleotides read TGCAGTGCGGACGCGGGAGGTACGCAGTATTTT. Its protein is CSADAGGTQYF.

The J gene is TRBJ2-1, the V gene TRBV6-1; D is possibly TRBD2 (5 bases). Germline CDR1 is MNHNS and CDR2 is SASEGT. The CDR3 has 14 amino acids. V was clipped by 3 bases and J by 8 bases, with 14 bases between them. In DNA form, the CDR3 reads TGTGCCAGCAGTGACGCGGGCGCGTCCGATGAGCAGTTCTTC. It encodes CASSDAGASDEQFF.

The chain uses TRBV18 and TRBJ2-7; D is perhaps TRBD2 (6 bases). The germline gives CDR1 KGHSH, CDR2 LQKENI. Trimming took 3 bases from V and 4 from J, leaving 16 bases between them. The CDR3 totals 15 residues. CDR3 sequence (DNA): TGTGCCAGCTCACCCGGCGGCGGGGATCTATACGAGCAGTACTTC. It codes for CASSPGGGDLYEQYF.

In DNA, the CDR3 is TGTGCCAGCAGGGTGGGGGGGAACTATGGCTACACCTTC. It translates to CASRVGGNYGYTF. This rearrangement joins TRBV28 to TRBJ1-2; possible D gene TRBD1, 5 bases. In germline, CDR1 is MDHEN, CDR2 SYDVKM. This CDR3 has 13 residues. V was cut by 6 bases and J by 2 bases, with 10 bases left in between.

CDR3 protein: CASSGLANEQFF. DNA of the CDR3: TGTGCCAGCAGCGGACTAGCCAATGAGCAGTTCTTC. The chain couples TRBV6-5 to TRBJ2-1; 8 positions agree with TRBD2. The germline gives CDR1 MNHEY, CDR2 SVGAGI. Trimming at V came to 6 bases and at J to 6 bases, leaving 1 base not matched to a gene. The CDR3 sequence is 12 residues long.

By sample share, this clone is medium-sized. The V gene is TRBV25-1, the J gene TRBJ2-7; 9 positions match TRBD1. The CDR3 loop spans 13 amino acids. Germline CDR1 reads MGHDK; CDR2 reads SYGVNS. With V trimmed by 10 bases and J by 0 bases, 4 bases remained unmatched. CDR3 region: CATGTGSSYEQYF. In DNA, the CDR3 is TGTGCCACCGGGACAGGGAGCTCCTACGAGCAGTACTTC.

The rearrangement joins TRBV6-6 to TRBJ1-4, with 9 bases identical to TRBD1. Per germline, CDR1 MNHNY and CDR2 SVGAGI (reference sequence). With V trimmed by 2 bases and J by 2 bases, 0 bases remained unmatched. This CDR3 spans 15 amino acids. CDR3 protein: CASSYGQGTNEKLFF. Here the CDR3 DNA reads TGTGCCAGCAGTTACGGACAGGGGACTAATGAAAAACTGTTTTTT.

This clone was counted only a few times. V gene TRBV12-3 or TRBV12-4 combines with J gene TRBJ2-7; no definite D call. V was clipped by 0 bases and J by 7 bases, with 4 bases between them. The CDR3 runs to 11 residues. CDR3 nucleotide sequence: TGTGCCAGCAGTTTAGCGCGGGAGCAGTACTTC. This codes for CASSLAREQYF.

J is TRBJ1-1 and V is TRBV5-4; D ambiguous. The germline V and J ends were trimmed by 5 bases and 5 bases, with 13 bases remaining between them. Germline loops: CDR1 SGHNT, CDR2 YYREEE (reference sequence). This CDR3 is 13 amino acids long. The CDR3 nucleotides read TGTGCCAGCAGTCCCAAGCGTGGGACTGAAGCTTTCTTT. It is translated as CASSPKRGTEAFF.

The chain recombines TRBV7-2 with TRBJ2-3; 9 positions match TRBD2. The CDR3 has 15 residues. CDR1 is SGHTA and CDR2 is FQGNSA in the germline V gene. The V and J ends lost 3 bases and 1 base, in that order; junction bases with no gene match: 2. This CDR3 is CASSFRTSGTDTQYF. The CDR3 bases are TGTGCCAGCAGCTTCCGGACTAGCGGCACAGATACGCAGTATTTT.

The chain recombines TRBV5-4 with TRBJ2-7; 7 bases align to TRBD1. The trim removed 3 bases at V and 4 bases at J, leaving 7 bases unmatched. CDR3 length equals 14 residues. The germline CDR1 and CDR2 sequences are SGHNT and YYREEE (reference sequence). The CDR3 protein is CASSSGTAQYEQYF. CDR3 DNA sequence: TGTGCCAGCAGCTCCGGGACAGCGCAATACGAGCAGTACTTC. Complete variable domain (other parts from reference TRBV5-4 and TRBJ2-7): ETGVTQSPTHLIKTRGQQVTLRCSSQSGHNTVSWYQQALGQGPQFIFQYYREEENGRGNFPPRFSGLQFPNYSSELNVNALELDDSALYLCASSSGTAQYEQYFGPGTRLTVT.

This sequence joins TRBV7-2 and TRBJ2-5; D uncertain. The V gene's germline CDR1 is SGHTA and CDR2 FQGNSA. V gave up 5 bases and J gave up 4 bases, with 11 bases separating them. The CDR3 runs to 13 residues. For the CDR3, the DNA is TGTGCCAGCAGCCCGATAGCAGGAGAGACCCAGTACTTC. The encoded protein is CASSPIAGETQYF.

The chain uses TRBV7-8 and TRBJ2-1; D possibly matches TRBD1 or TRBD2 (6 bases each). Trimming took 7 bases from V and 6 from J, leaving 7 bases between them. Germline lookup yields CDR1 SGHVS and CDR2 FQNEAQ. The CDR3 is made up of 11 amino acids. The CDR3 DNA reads TGTGCCAGCAAGGGGGGCAATGAGCAGTTCTTC. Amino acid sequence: CASKGGNEQFF. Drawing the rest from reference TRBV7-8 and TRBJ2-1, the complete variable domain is GAGVSQSPRYKVAKRGQDVALRCDPISGHVSLFWYQQALGQGPEFLTYFQNEAQLDKSGLPSDRFFAERPEGSVSTLKIQRTQQEDSAVYLCASKGGNEQFFGPGTRLTVL.

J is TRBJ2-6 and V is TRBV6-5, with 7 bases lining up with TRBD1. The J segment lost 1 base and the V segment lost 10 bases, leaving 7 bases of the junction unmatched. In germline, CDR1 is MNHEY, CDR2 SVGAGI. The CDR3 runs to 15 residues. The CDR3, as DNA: TGTGCCACCAAGCCGGGACAGTCTGGGGCCAACGTCCTGACTTTC. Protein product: CATKPGQSGANVLTF.

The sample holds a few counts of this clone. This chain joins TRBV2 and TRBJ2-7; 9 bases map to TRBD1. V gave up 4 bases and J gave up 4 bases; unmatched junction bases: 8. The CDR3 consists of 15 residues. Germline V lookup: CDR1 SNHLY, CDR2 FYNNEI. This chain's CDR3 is CASSGGGTGQYEQYF. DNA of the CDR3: TGTGCCAGCAGTGGAGGGGGGACAGGGCAATACGAGCAGTACTTC.

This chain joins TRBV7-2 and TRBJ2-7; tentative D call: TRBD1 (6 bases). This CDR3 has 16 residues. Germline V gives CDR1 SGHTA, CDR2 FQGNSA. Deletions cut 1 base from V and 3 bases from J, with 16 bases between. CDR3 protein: CASSLVTGSLGYEQYF. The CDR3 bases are TGTGCCAGCAGCTTAGTAACAGGGTCGCTTGGCTACGAGCAGTACTTC.

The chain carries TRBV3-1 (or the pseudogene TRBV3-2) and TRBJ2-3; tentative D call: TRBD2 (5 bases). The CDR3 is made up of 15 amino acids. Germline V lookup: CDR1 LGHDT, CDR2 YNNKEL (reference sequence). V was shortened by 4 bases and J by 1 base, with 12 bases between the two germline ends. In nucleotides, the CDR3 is TGTGCCAGCAGCCCGCTGGGCGGGCGCACAGATACGCAGTATTTT. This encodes CASSPLGGRTDTQYF.

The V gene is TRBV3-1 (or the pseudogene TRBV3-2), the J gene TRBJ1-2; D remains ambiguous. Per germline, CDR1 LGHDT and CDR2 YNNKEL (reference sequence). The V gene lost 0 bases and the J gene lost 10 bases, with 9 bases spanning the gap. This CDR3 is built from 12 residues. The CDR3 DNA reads TGTGCCAGCAGCCAAGACACGGTACACTACACCTTC. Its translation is CASSQDTVHYTF.

The CDR3 coding sequence is TGTGCCAGCAACCGGCTACGGACTAGCACAGATACGCAGTATTTT. It specifies CASNRLRTSTDTQYF. The J gene is TRBJ2-3, the V gene TRBV5-5; perhaps TRBD2 as D (5 bases). The V end was cut by 6 bases, the J end by 0 bases, with 14 bases between. This CDR3 has 15 residues. Germline values: CDR1 SGHKS, CDR2 YYEKEE (reference sequence).

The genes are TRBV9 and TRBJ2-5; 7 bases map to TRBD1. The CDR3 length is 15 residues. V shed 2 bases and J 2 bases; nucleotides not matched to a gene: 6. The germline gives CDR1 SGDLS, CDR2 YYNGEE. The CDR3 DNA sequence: TGTGCCAGCAGCGTGACTGACAGGGTACAAGAGACCCAGTACTTC. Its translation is CASSVTDRVQETQYF.

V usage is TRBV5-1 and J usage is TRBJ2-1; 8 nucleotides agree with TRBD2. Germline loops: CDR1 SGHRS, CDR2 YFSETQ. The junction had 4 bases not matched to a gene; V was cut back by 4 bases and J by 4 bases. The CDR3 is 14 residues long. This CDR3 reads CASSVSGRYNEQFF. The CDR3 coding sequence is TGCGCCAGCAGCGTAAGCGGGAGATACAATGAGCAGTTCTTC.

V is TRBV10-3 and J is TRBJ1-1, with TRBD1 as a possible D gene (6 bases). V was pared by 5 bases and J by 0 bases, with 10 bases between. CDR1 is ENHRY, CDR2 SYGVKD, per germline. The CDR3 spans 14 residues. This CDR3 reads CAISPGQMNTEAFF. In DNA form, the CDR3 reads TGTGCCATCAGTCCGGGACAAATGAACACTGAAGCTTTCTTT.

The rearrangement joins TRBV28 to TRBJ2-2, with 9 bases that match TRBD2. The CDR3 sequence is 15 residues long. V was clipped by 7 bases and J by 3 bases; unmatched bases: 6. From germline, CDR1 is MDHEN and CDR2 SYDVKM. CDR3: CASTPGLADTGELFF. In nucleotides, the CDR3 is TGTGCCAGCACACCGGGACTAGCAGACACCGGGGAGCTGTTTTTT.

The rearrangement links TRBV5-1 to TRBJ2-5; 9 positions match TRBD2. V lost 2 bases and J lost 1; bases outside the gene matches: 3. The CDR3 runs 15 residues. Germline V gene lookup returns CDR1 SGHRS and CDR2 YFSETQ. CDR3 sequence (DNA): TGCGCCAGCAGCTTAGGGCGGGGGGGCCAAGAGACCCAGTACTTC. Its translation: CASSLGRGGQETQYF.